This T cell receptor beta chain comes out of a study of technical replicates of blood from a few donors. Germline-derived CDR1 and CDR2 are LNHDA and SQIVND (reference sequence). V was trimmed by 0 bases and J by 0 bases, leaving 5 bases between them. CDR3 length equals 15 residues. Repertoires were generated with immunoSEQ multiplex PCR, while TCRdb's copy carries only in-frame clones and drops some. This sample has about 62,000 clones, with about 90% found just once. The rearrangement uses TRBV19 and TRBJ2-2; D is perhaps TRBD1 (5 bases). This sequence was found in a human donor in good health. Some clones in this sample may be carry-over from other donors' samples. Sequenced sample: PBMCs. The CDR3 DNA reads as TGTGCCAGTAGTATAGACAGGGCGAACACCGGGGAGCTGTTTTTT. It specifies CASSIDRANTGELFF. The full variable domain, with the rest looked up from reference TRBV19 and TRBJ2-2, is DGGITQSPKYLFRKEGQNVTLSCEQNLNHDAMYWYRQDPGQGLRLIYYSQIVNDFQKGDIAEGYSVSREKKESFPLTVTSAQKNPTAFYLCASSIDRANTGELFFGEGSRLTVL.